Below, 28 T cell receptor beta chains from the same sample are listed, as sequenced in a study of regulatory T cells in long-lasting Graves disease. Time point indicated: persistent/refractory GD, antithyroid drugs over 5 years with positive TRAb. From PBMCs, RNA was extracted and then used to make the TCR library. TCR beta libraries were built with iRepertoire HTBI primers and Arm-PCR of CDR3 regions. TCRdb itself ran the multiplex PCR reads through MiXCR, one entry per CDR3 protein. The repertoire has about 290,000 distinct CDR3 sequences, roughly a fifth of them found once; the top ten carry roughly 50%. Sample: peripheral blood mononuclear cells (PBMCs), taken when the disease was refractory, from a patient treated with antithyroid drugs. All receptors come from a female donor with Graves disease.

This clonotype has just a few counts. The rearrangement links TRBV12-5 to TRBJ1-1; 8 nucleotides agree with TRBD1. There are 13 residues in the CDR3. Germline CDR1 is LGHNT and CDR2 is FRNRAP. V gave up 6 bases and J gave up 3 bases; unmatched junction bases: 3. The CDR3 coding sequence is TGTGCTAGTGGCCGGACAGGGCACACTGAAGCTTTCTTT. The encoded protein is CASGRTGHTEAFF.

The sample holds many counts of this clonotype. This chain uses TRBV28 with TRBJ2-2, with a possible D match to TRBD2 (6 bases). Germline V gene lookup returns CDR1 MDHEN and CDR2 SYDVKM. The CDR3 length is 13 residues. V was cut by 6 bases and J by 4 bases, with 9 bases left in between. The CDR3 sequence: CASSVGGTGELFF. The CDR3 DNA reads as TGTGCCAGCAGCGTCGGGGGCACCGGGGAGCTGTTTTTT.

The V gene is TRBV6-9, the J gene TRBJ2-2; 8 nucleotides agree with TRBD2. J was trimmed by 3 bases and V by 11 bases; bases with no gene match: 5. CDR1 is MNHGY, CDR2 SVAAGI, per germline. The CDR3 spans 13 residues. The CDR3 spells CAHASGHTGELFF. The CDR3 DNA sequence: TGTGCCCACGCTAGCGGGCACACCGGGGAGCTGTTTTTT.

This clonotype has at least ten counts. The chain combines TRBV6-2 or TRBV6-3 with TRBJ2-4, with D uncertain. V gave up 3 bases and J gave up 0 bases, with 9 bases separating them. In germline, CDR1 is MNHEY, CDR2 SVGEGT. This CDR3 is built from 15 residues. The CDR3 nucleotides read TGTGCCAGCAGTTATCACAGCCTAGCCAAAAACATTCAGTACTTC. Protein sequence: CASSYHSLAKNIQYF.

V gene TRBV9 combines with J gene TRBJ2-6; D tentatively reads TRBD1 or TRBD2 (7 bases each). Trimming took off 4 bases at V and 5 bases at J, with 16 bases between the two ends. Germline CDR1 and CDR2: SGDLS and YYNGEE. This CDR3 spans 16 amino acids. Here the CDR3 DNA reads TGTGCCAGCAGCCCAGGGGGGGACGGCTGGGCCAACGTCCTGACTTTC. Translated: CASSPGGDGWANVLTF.

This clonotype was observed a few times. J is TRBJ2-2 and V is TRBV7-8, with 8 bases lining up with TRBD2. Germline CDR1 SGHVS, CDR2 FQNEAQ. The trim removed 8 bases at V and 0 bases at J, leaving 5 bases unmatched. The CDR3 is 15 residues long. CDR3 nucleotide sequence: TGTGCCAGCGGCGACGGGAGGGCGAACACCGGGGAGCTGTTTTTT. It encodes CASGDGRANTGELFF.

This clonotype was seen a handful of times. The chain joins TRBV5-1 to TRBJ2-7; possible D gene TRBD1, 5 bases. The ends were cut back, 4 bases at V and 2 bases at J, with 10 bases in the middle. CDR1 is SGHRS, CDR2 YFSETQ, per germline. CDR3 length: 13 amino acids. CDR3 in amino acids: CASSKGLAYEQYF. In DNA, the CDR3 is TGCGCCAGCAGCAAGGGGCTAGCCTACGAGCAGTACTTC.

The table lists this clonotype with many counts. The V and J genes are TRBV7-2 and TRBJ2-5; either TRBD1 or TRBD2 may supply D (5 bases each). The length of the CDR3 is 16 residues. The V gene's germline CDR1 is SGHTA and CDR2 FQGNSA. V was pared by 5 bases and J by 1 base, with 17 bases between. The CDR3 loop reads CASSPGASSAQETQYF. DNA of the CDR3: TGTGCCAGCAGCCCCGGGGCTAGTTCCGCCCAAGAGACCCAGTACTTC.

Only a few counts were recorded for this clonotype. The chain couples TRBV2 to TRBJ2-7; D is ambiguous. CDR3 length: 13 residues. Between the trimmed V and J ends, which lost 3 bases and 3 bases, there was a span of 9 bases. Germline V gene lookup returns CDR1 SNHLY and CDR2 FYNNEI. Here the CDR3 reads CASSDPHSYEQYF. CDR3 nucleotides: TGTGCCAGCAGTGACCCCCACAGCTACGAGCAGTACTTC.

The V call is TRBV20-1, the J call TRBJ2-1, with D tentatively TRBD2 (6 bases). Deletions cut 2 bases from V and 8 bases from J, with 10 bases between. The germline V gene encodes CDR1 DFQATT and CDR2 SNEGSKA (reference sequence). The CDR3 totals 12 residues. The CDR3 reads CSARPSAYEQFF. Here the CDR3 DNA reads TGCAGTGCTAGACCTAGCGCTTATGAGCAGTTCTTC.

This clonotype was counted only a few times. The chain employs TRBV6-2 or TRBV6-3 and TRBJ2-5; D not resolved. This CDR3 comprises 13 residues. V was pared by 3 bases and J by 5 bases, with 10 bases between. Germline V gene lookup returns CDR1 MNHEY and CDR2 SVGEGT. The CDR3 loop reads CASSYVTIETQYF. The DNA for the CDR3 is TGTGCCAGCAGTTATGTGACAATCGAGACCCAGTACTTC.

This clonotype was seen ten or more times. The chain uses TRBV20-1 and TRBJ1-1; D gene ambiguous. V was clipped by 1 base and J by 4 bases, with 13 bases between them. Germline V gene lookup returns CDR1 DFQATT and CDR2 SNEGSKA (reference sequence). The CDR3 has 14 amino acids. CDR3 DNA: TGCAGTGCTAGAGCTCCCGACCTTGGCACTGAAGCTTTCTTT. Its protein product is CSARAPDLGTEAFF.

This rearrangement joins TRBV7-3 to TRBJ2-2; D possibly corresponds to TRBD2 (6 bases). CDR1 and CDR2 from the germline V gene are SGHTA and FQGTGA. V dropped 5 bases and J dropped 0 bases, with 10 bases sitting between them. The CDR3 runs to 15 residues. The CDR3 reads CASSPSASNTGELFF. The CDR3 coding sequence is TGTGCCAGCAGCCCTAGCGCTTCGAACACCGGGGAGCTGTTTTTT. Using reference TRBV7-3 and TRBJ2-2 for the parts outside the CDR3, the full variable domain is GAGVSQTPSNKVTEKGKYVELRCDPISGHTALYWYRQSLGQGPEFLIYFQGTGAADDSGLPNDRFFAVRPEGSVSTLKIQRTERGDSAVYLCASSPSASNTGELFFGEGSRLTVL.

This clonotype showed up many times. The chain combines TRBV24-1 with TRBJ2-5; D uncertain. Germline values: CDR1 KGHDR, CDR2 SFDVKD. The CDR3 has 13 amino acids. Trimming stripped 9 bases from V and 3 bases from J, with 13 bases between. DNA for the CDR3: TGTGCCACCGGACGCGACGGAAAAGAGACCCAGTACTTC. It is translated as CATGRDGKETQYF.

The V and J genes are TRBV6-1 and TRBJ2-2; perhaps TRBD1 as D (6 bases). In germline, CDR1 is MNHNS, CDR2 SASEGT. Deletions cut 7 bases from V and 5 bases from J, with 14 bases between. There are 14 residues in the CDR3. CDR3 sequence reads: CASTTPQGTGELFF. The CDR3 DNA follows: TGTGCCAGCACCACCCCTCAGGGGACCGGGGAGCTGTTTTTT.

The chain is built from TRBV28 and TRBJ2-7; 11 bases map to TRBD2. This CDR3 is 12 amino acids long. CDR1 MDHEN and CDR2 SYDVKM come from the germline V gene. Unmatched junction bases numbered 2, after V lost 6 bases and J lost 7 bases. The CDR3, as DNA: TGTGCCAGCAGACGGACTAGCGGGGAGCAGTACTTC. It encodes CASRRTSGEQYF.

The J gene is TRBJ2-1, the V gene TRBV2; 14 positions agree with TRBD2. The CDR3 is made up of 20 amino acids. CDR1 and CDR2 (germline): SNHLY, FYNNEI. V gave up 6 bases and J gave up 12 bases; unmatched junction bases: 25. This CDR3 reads CASRGPGLAGAFRTHRGQFF. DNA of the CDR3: TGTGCCAGCAGGGGCCCGGGACTAGCGGGAGCTTTTAGGACCCACCGGGGGCAGTTCTTC.

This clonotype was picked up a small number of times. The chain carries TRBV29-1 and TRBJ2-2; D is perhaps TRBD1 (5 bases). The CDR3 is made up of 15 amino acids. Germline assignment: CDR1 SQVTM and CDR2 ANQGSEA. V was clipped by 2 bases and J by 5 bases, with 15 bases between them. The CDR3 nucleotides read TGCAGCGTTGAAACCCCAGGGATCGAGACCGGGGAGCTGTTTTTT. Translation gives CSVETPGIETGELFF.

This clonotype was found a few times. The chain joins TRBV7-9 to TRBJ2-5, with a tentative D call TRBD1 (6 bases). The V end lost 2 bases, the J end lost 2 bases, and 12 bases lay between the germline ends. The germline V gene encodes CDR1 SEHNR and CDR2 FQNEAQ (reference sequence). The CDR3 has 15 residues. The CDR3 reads CASSLMIGTQETQYF. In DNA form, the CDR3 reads TGTGCCAGCAGCTTAATGATTGGGACACAAGAGACCCAGTACTTC.

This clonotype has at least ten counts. In nucleotides, the CDR3 is TGTGCCAGCAGCACCAATACAGGGGGCGGTGGCTACACCTTC. Protein sequence: CASSTNTGGGGYTF. This rearrangement joins TRBV7-8 to TRBJ1-2, with TRBD1 identical over 9 bases. Trimming at V came to 5 bases and at J to 7 bases, leaving 8 bases not matched to a gene. Germline V gene sequence: CDR1 SGHVS, CDR2 FQNEAQ. CDR3 length: 14 residues.

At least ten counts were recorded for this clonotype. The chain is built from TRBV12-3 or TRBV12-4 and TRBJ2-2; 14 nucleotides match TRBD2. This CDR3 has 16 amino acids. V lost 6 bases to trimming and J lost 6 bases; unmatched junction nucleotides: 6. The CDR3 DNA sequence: TGTGCCAGCAGCCCGACTAGCGGGAGGGACCCCGGGGAGCTGTTTTTT. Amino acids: CASSPTSGRDPGELFF.

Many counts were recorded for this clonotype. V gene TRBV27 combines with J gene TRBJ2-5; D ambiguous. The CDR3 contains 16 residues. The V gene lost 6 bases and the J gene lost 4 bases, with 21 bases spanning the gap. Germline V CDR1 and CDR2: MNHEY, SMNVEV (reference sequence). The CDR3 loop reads CASSPLRREPIETQYF. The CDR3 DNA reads TGTGCCAGCAGCCCTCTCCGTAGGGAACCCATAGAGACCCAGTACTTC.

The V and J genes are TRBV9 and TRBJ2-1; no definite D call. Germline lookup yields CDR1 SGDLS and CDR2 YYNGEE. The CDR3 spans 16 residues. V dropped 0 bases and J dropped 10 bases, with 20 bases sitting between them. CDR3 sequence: CASSVASSVGGNEQFF. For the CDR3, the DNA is TGTGCCAGCAGCGTAGCTTCGAGCGTCGGCGGCAACGAGCAGTTCTTC.

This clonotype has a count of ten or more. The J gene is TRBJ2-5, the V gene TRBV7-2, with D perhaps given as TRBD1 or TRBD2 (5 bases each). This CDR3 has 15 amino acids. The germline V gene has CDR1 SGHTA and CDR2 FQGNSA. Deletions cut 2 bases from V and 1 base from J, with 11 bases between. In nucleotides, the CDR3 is TGTGCCAGCAGCTTACTCCGGGGCCTCCAAGAGACCCAGTACTTC. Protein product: CASSLLRGLQETQYF. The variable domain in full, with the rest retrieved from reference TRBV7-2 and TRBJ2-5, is GAGVSQSPSNKVTEKGKDVELRCDPISGHTALYWYRQSLGQGLEFLIYFQGNSAPDKSGLPSDRFSAERTGGSVSTLTIQRTQQEDSAVYLCASSLLRGLQETQYFGPGTRLLVL.

CDR3 protein: CASSPQGGETQYF. The CDR3 DNA follows: TGTGCCAGCAGCCCCCAGGGGGGAGAGACCCAGTACTTC. The chain carries TRBV7-9 and TRBJ2-5; perhaps TRBD1 as D (7 bases). CDR3 length: 13 residues. The V end lost 5 bases, the J end lost 4 bases, and 11 bases lay between the germline ends. Germline V gene lookup returns CDR1 SEHNR and CDR2 FQNEAQ (reference sequence).

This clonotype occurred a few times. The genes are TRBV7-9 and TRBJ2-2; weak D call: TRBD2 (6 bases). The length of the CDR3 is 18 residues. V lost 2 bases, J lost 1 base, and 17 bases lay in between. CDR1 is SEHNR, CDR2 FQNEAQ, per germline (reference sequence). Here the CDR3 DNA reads TGTGCCAGCAGCTTAAGGCTCATAGCGGAGGGGAACACCGGGGAGCTGTTTTTT. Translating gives CASSLRLIAEGNTGELFF.

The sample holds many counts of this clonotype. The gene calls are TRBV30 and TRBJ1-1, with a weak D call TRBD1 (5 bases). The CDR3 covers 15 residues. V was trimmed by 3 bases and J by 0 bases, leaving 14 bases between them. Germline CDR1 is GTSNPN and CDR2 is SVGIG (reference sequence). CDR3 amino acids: CAWRGRGGMNTEAFF. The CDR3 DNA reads TGTGCCTGGAGAGGACGGGGGGGGATGAACACTGAAGCTTTCTTT.

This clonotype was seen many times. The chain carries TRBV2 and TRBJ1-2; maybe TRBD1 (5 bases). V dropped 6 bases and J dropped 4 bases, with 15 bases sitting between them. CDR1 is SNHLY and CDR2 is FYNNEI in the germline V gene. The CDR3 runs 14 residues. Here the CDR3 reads CASRVSGIPYGYTF. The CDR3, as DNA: TGTGCCAGCAGAGTATCAGGGATTCCCTATGGCTACACCTTC.